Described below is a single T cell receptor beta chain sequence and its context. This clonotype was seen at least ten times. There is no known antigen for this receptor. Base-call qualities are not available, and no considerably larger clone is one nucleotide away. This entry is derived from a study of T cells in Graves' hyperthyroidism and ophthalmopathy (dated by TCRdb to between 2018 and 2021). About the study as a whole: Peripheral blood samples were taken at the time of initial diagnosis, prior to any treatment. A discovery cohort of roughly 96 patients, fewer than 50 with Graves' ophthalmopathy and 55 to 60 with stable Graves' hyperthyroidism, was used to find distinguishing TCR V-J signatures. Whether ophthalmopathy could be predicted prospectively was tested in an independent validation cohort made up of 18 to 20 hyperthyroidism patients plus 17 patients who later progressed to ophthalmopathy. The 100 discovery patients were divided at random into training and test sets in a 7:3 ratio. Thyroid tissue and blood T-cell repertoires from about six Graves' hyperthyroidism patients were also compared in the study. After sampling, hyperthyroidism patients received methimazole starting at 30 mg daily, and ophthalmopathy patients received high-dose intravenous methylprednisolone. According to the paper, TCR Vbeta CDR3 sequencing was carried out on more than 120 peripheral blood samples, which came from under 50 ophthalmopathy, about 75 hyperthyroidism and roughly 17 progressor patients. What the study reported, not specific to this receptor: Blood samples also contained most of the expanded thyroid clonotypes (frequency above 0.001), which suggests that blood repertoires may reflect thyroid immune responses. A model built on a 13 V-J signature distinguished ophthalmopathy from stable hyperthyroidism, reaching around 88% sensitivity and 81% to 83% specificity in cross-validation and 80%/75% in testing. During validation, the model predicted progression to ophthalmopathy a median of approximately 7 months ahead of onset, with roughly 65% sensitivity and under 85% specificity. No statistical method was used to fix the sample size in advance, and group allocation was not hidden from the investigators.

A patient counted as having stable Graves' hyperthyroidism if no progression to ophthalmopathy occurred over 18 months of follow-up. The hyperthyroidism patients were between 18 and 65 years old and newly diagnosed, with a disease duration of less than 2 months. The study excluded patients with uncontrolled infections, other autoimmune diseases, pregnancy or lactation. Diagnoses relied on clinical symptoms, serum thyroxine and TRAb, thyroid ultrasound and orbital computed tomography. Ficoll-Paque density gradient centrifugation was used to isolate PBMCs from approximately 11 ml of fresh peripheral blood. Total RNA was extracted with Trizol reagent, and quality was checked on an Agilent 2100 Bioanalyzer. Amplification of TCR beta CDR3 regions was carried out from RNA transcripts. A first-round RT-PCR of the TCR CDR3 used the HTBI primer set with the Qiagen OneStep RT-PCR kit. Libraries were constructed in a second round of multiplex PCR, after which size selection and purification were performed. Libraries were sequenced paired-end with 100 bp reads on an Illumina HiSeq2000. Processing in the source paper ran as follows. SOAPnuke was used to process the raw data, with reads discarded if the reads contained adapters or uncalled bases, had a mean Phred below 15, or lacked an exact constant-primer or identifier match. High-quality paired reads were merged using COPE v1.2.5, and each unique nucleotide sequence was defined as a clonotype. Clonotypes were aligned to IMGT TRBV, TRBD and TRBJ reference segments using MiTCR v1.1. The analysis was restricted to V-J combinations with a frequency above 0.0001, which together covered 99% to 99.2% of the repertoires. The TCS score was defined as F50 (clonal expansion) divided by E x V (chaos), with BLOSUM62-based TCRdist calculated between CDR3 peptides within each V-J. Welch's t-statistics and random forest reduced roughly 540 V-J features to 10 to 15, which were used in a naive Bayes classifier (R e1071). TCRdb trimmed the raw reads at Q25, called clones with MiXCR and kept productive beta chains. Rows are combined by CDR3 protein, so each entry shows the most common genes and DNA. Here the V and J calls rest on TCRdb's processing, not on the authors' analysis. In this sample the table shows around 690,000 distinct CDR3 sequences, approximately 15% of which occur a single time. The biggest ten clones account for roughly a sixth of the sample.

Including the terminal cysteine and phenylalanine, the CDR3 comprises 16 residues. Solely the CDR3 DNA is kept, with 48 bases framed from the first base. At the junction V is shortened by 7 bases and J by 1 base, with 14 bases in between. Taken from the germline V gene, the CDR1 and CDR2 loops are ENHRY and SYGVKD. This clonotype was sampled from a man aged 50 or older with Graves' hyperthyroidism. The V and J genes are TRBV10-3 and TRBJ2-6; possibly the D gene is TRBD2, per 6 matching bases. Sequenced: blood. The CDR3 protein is CAITGEAISGANVLTF. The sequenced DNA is TGTGCCATCACGGGGGAGGCCATTTCTGGGGCCAACGTCCTGACTTTC.